These 30 T cell receptor beta chains were sequenced from one sample in a study of blood T cell repertoires in COVID-19. Sequencing used immunoSEQ multiplex PCR; TCRdb keeps in-frame clones, though not all of them. The sample holds about 240,000 clones, 83% seen once. The specimen sequenced was peripheral blood. Receptors originate from a human donor in a cohort sampled during active COVID-19.

V usage is TRBV4-2 and J usage is TRBJ2-7; the D is unclear. Trimming took 0 bases from V and 6 from J, leaving 12 bases between them. The germline CDR1 and CDR2 sequences are LGHNA and YNFKEQ. This CDR3 contains 14 residues. This CDR3 reads CASSQDSIAGEQYF. In DNA, the CDR3 is TGTGCCAGCAGCCAAGATAGCATCGCCGGCGAGCAGTACTTC.

The chain couples TRBV28 to TRBJ2-1; 10 bases agree with TRBD2. Germline V gene data show CDR1 as MDHEN and CDR2 as SYDVKM. The CDR3 totals 14 residues. Trimming at V came to 8 bases and at J to 3 bases, leaving 4 bases not matched to a gene. DNA of the CDR3: TGTGCCAGCTCTCTAGCGGGAGTCTACAATGAGCAGTTCTTC. It specifies CASSLAGVYNEQFF.

This sequence joins TRBV5-6 and TRBJ2-2; no definite D call. V gave up 2 bases and J gave up 7 bases, with 12 bases separating them. Germline V lookup: CDR1 SGHDT, CDR2 YYEEEE. The CDR3 extends over 14 amino acids. The chain's CDR3 is CASSFVLFGGELFF. As DNA, the CDR3 is TGTGCCAGCAGCTTTGTCCTATTTGGCGGGGAGCTGTTTTTT.

V usage is TRBV7-9 and J usage is TRBJ1-1, with unresolved D. V was clipped by 2 bases and J by 1 base, with 5 bases between them. The CDR3 is made up of 13 amino acids. Germline V gene sequence: CDR1 SEHNR, CDR2 FQNEAQ (reference sequence). CDR3 DNA sequence: TGTGCCAGCAGCTTACCAGAGAACACTGAAGCTTTCTTT. Protein: CASSLPENTEAFF.

With respect to this clone: In the same sample, other DNA sequences code for this CDR3. The rearrangement uses TRBV24-1 and TRBJ2-5; 11 bases agree with TRBD1. The CDR3 contains 16 residues. CDR1 is KGHDR, CDR2 SFDVKD, per germline. J lost 5 bases, V lost 0 bases, and 4 bases had no gene match. The DNA for the CDR3 is TGTGCCACCAGTGATTTGGGGACAGGGGGGGAGGAGACCCAGTACTTC. It is translated as CATSDLGTGGEETQYF.

The V gene is TRBV27, the J gene TRBJ2-5, with 11 bases identical to TRBD1. This CDR3 region has 15 residues. V lost 5 bases to trimming and J lost 5 bases; unmatched junction nucleotides: 7. CDR1 is MNHEY and CDR2 is SMNVEV in the germline V gene (reference sequence). The CDR3 coding sequence is TGTGCCAGCAGTCGTCGGACAGGGGGCACGGAGACCCAGTACTTC. Protein: CASSRRTGGTETQYF.

The V gene is TRBV29-1, the J gene TRBJ1-2, with TRBD1 matching over 8 bases. This CDR3 is 11 amino acids long. V lost 6 bases and J lost 8; bases outside the gene matches: 5. Germline lookup yields CDR1 SQVTM and CDR2 ANQGSEA. The CDR3 DNA sequence: TGCAGCGTCCAACAGGGGGACGGCTACACCTTC. It codes for CSVQQGDGYTF.

The rearrangement links TRBV18 to TRBJ2-2, with 8 bases that match TRBD2. V lost 10 bases, J lost 7 bases, and 11 bases stayed unmatched. This CDR3 spans 14 amino acids. Germline loops: CDR1 KGHSH, CDR2 LQKENI. CDR3 bases: TGTGCCATCCCTCGGGAGCGGGAGAGCGGGGAGCTGTTTTTT. It codes for CAIPRERESGELFF.

The chain recombines TRBV16 with TRBJ1-5, with 8 bases matching TRBD1. Germline trimming cut 6 bases from V and 0 bases from J; bases unmatched to any gene: 4. The CDR3 runs to 15 residues. The V gene's germline CDR1 is KGHSY and CDR2 FQNENV. Written as DNA, the CDR3 is TGTGCCAGCAGTCGGGACAGGAGTAGCAATCAGCCCCAGCATTTT. Protein: CASSRDRSSNQPQHF.

This chain links TRBV7-9 with TRBJ1-1, with 8 bases identical to TRBD1. Germline V lookup: CDR1 SEHNR, CDR2 FQNEAQ (reference sequence). This CDR3 contains 14 residues. V lost 3 bases to trimming and J lost 3 bases; unmatched junction nucleotides: 3. The CDR3 spells CASSFYRGDTEAFF. CDR3 sequence (DNA): TGTGCCAGCAGCTTCTACAGGGGGGACACTGAAGCTTTCTTT.

The J gene is TRBJ1-5, the V gene TRBV19; TRBD1 is a possible D gene (5 bases). Germline V CDR1 and CDR2: LNHDA, SQIVND (reference sequence). CDR3 size: 16 residues. Trimming took off 5 bases at V and 3 bases at J, with 17 bases between the two ends. The DNA of the CDR3 is TGTGCCAGTAGTGACAGATCTATTACCTTCAATCAGCCCCAGCATTTT. This encodes CASSDRSITFNQPQHF.

This clone was seen only a few times. This rearrangement joins TRBV7-9 to TRBJ2-7; 7 bases align to TRBD1. CDR3 length: 16 amino acids. V trimming: 0 bases; J trimming: 5 bases; junction bases outside the gene matches: 10. The germline V gene has CDR1 SEHNR and CDR2 FQNEAQ (reference sequence). CDR3 protein: CASSLARGRGKNEQYF. The DNA of the CDR3 is TGTGCCAGCAGCTTAGCGAGGGGCAGGGGGAAGAACGAGCAGTACTTC. Combining the CDR3 with reference TRBV7-9 and TRBJ2-7 gives the whole variable domain DTGVSQNPRHKITKRGQNVTFRCDPISEHNRLYWYRQTLGQGPEFLTYFQNEAQLEKSRLLSDRFSAERPKGSFSTLEIQRTEQGDSAMYLCASSLARGRGKNEQYFGPGTRLTVT.

The chain couples TRBV16 to TRBJ1-5, with D possibly matching TRBD1 (6 bases). CDR1 and CDR2 from the germline V gene are KGHSY and FQNENV. V lost 1 base and J lost 1, with 11 bases in between. The length of the CDR3 is 16 residues. In DNA, the CDR3 is TGTGCCAGCAGCCAATTCTCAGGGGACAGCAATCAGCCCCAGCATTTT. The encoded protein is CASSQFSGDSNQPQHF. The full variable domain, rest sourced from reference TRBV16 and TRBJ1-5, is GEEVAQTPKHLVRGEGQKAKLYCAPIKGHSYVFWYQQVLKNEFKFLISFQNENVFDETGMPKERFSAKCLPNSPCSLEIQATKLEDSAVYFCASSQFSGDSNQPQHFGDGTRLSIL.

The chain carries TRBV4-2 and TRBJ1-4; D may be TRBD1 (5 bases). The V and J ends lost 0 bases and 8 bases respectively, with 7 bases between them. CDR3 length: 13 residues. Germline V gene sequence: CDR1 LGHNA, CDR2 YNFKEQ. The CDR3 nucleotides read TGTGCCAGCAGCCAAGATAAGGGGGAAAAACTGTTTTTT. As protein: CASSQDKGEKLFF.

This clone has just one count. The genes are TRBV27 and TRBJ2-2; TRBD1 matches at 9 bases. The CDR3 has 13 amino acids. Germline CDR1 reads MNHEY; CDR2 reads SMNVEV (reference sequence). J lost 8 bases, V lost 5 bases, and 3 bases had no gene match. The CDR3 DNA is TGTGCCAGCAGTGCACAGGGGGCGGGGGAGCTGTTTTTT. Its protein is CASSAQGAGELFF.

CDR3 in amino acids: CASSRLWDTYSGNTIYF. CDR3 DNA sequence: TGTGCCAGTAGTAGACTTTGGGACACTTATTCTGGAAACACCATATATTTT. The rearrangement links TRBV19 to TRBJ1-3, with a tentative D call TRBD1 (6 bases). V lost 4 bases, J lost 1 base, and 17 bases lay in between. Germline CDR1 reads LNHDA; CDR2 reads SQIVND (reference sequence). CDR3 length: 17 residues.

This clone appeared a few times. This chain links TRBV5-1 with TRBJ1-5; TRBD1 agrees at 8 bases. The CDR3 extends over 13 amino acids. Germline assignment: CDR1 SGHRS and CDR2 YFSETQ. Trimming took 5 bases from V and 5 from J; bases not matched to a gene: 3. As DNA, the CDR3 is TGCGCCAGCAGTCTGGGACAGGATCAGCCCCAGCATTTT. Translation: CASSLGQDQPQHF.

The rearrangement uses TRBV5-6 and TRBJ2-2; a weak D match, TRBD2 (5 bases). Trimming took 0 bases from V and 0 from J, leaving 12 bases between them. The CDR3 has 17 residues. The germline V gene has CDR1 SGHDT and CDR2 YYEEEE. CDR3 loop: CASSLDLAGPNTGELFF. The CDR3 DNA follows: TGTGCCAGCAGCTTGGATCTCGCGGGCCCGAACACCGGGGAGCTGTTTTTT.

This rearrangement joins TRBV7-9 to TRBJ2-7; TRBD1 agrees at 7 bases. In germline, CDR1 is SEHNR, CDR2 FQNEAQ (reference sequence). V trimming: 6 bases; J trimming: 1 base; junction bases outside the gene matches: 9. CDR3 size: 15 residues. CDR3 bases: TGTGCCAGCAGTCCCGGGACAGAACTATCCTACGAGCAGTACTTC. Amino acid sequence: CASSPGTELSYEQYF.

The chain is built from TRBV15 and TRBJ2-7, with TRBD1 identical over 12 bases. Unmatched junction bases numbered 9, after V lost 1 base and J lost 5 bases. The CDR3 spans 17 residues. CDR1 LNHNV and CDR2 YYDKDF come from the germline V gene (reference sequence). The CDR3 coding sequence is TGTGCCACCAGCAGAGTGAGGGGACAGGGGGCTACTCACGAGCAGTACTTC. Translation: CATSRVRGQGATHEQYF.

This clone came up a few times. The rearrangement joins TRBV5-6 to TRBJ1-4; tentative D call: TRBD1 (5 bases). Germline assignment: CDR1 SGHDT and CDR2 YYEEEE. The CDR3 is 14 amino acids. Trimming stripped 5 bases from V and 2 bases from J, with 10 bases between. As DNA, the CDR3 is TGTGCCAGCAGTCCAGGGTTTACTAATGAAAAACTGTTTTTT. Translating it yields CASSPGFTNEKLFF.

The chain carries TRBV6-6 and TRBJ2-7; 10 nucleotides agree with TRBD2. This CDR3 is 17 amino acids long. Germline assignment: CDR1 MNHNY and CDR2 SVGAGI (reference sequence). Unmatched junction bases numbered 11, after V lost 6 bases and J lost 0 bases. CDR3 sequence: CASSRGTSASFSYEQYF. CDR3 nucleotides: TGTGCCAGCAGCCGAGGGACTAGCGCAAGCTTCTCCTACGAGCAGTACTTC.

V gene TRBV5-1 combines with J gene TRBJ1-5; D remains unclear. CDR1 is SGHRS and CDR2 is YFSETQ in the germline V gene. CDR3 length equals 17 residues. The V and J ends lost 4 bases and 0 bases respectively, with 17 bases between them. Written as DNA, the CDR3 is TGCGCCAGCAGCGCCCTACCCTCTGGGCTTAGCAATCAGCCCCAGCATTTT. Protein sequence: CASSALPSGLSNQPQHF.

This clone has a handful of counts. V is TRBV5-1 and J is TRBJ2-7; tentatively, D is TRBD2 (5 bases). Germline assignment: CDR1 SGHRS and CDR2 YFSETQ. This CDR3 has 15 residues. Trimming cost V 0 bases and J 0 bases, with 10 bases left between them. CDR3 region: CASSLVGVSSYEQYF. The CDR3 region has the DNA TGCGCCAGCAGCTTGGTCGGGGTAAGCTCCTACGAGCAGTACTTC.

As concerns this clone: Other nucleotide sequences in the sample specify the same CDR3. The chain joins TRBV7-9 to TRBJ1-1; D is undetermined. The CDR3 is 14 amino acids. CDR1 and CDR2 from the germline V gene are SEHNR and FQNEAQ (reference sequence). The V and J ends lost 0 bases and 4 bases respectively, with 9 bases between them. This chain's CDR3 is CASSLARDFTEAFF. The CDR3, as DNA: TGTGCCAGCAGCTTAGCGCGGGATTTCACTGAAGCTTTCTTT.

This clone was observed once. This chain connects TRBV15 to TRBJ2-3; 8 bases are a match to TRBD2. The CDR3 has 20 residues. CDR1 LNHNV and CDR2 YYDKDF come from the germline V gene (reference sequence). V lost 0 bases, J lost 1 base, and 15 bases stayed unmatched. For the CDR3, the DNA is TGTGCCACCAGCAGAGATTGGGAACCGAGGTGGCGGGAGGGCACAGATACGCAGTATTTT. Its translation is CATSRDWEPRWREGTDTQYF.

This clone occurred a few times. The V call is TRBV10-1, the J call TRBJ1-5; D remains unclear. Germline CDR1 is WNHNN and CDR2 is SYGVQD (reference sequence). The CDR3 length is 14 residues. Trimming stripped 6 bases from V and 5 bases from J, with 14 bases between. The CDR3 coding sequence is TGCGCCAGCAGCCGGGGAGCCCCGGATCAGCCCCAGCATTTT. Its protein product is CASSRGAPDQPQHF.

The chain recombines TRBV9 with TRBJ2-1, with TRBD2 matching over 8 bases. This CDR3 spans 14 amino acids. Germline loops: CDR1 SGDLS, CDR2 YYNGEE. With V trimmed by 4 bases and J by 8 bases, 8 bases remained unmatched. Here the CDR3 reads CASSPGGALDEQFF. As DNA, the CDR3 is TGTGCCAGCAGCCCCGGGGGGGCACTTGATGAGCAGTTCTTC.

This clone was found once. The V and J genes are TRBV7-8 and TRBJ2-1; 13 nucleotides match TRBD2. V was pared by 4 bases and J by 0 bases, with 6 bases of the junction left unmatched. The CDR3 is 18 residues long. CDR1 SGHVS and CDR2 FQNEAQ come from the germline V gene. The CDR3 sequence: CASSSGLAGVSSYNEQFF. The CDR3 DNA sequence: TGTGCCAGCAGCTCTGGACTAGCGGGGGTTAGCTCCTACAATGAGCAGTTCTTC.

V is TRBV20-1 and J is TRBJ2-7; D not resolved. Germline V gene sequence: CDR1 DFQATT, CDR2 SNEGSKA (reference sequence). The CDR3 totals 11 residues. V shed 7 bases and J shed 2 bases, with 9 bases lying between them. The chain's CDR3 is CSVRSTYEQYF. Written as DNA, the CDR3 is TGCAGTGTTAGGAGCACCTACGAGCAGTACTTC.